This entry lists 10 T cell receptor beta chains sequenced from one sample in a study. Profiled with immunoSEQ multiplex PCR; TCRdb holds only in-frame clones, not every one. The sample holds some 48,000 clones, 90% to 95% seen once. Sequencing was done on a sample of PBMCs. The receptor source for this set is a man aged 35-49 years with rheumatoid arthritis.

DNA of the CDR3: TGTGCCAGCAGCCCGCGAGGAGGACAGGGGTTCTACGAGCAGTACTTC. Its protein product is CASSPRGGQGFYEQYF. The J gene is TRBJ2-7, the V gene TRBV9; 9 nucleotides agree with TRBD1. Germline values: CDR1 SGDLS, CDR2 YYNGEE. Trimming at V came to 4 bases and at J to 3 bases, leaving 11 bases not matched to a gene. The CDR3 spans 16 residues.

The rearrangement uses TRBV18 and TRBJ1-1; 7 bases match TRBD1. The CDR3 consists of 18 residues. The V gene's germline CDR1 is KGHSH and CDR2 LQKENI. The V segment lost 2 bases and the J segment 1 base; nucleotides outside the gene matches: 13. The chain's CDR3 is CASSPITGAPRRNTEAFF. DNA for the CDR3: TGTGCCAGCTCACCAATTACAGGGGCCCCGAGACGGAACACTGAAGCTTTCTTT.

The V call is TRBV4-2, the J call TRBJ1-2, with D unresolved. The germline V gene has CDR1 LGHNA and CDR2 YNFKEQ. The CDR3 totals 13 residues. The germline V and J ends were trimmed by 0 bases and 11 bases, with 13 bases remaining between them. CDR3 residues: CASSQEAAVGYTF. CDR3 bases: TGTGCCAGCAGCCAAGAGGCGGCAGTTGGGTACACCTTC.

With regard to this clone: Its ends do not fully match the called genes, so a read error is possible. V and J are TRBV11-2 and TRBJ2-7, with TRBD1 identical over 7 bases. CDR1 SGHAT and CDR2 FQNNGV come from the germline V gene. The CDR3 is 14 amino acids. The CDR3 reads CASSQWGQTTSRDF. The CDR3 coding sequence is TGTGCCAGCAGCCAGTGGGGACAGACTACGAGTCGGGACTTC.

The CDR3 DNA reads TGTGCCACCAGCAGTTTGCGATCACCCCTCCACTTT. Protein sequence: CATSSLRSPLHF. The gene calls are TRBV15 and TRBJ1-6; D unresolved. V lost 3 bases to trimming and J lost 10 bases, with 7 bases between them. This CDR3 has 12 amino acids. Germline CDR1 reads LNHNV; CDR2 reads YYDKDF (reference sequence).

V is TRBV7-3 and J is TRBJ2-5; D possibly matches TRBD1 or TRBD2 (5 bases each). The germline CDR1 and CDR2 sequences are SGHTA and FQGTGA. V shed 4 bases and J shed 1 base, with 16 bases lying between them. The CDR3 spans 16 residues. The CDR3 sequence: CASSSSGPQGQETQYF. CDR3 nucleotide sequence: TGTGCCAGCAGCTCATCGGGGCCTCAGGGCCAAGAGACCCAGTACTTC.

A single count supports this clone. This chain uses TRBV4-1 with TRBJ2-1; 11 nucleotides line up with TRBD2. J lost 3 bases, V lost 4 bases, and 8 bases had no gene match. CDR1 is MGHRA, CDR2 YSYEKL, per germline. This CDR3 has 17 amino acids. The chain's CDR3 is CASSLFSGRESYNEQFF. In DNA, the CDR3 is TGCGCCAGCAGCCTGTTTAGCGGGAGGGAAAGCTACAATGAGCAGTTCTTC.

This chain connects TRBV9 to TRBJ2-3, with TRBD2 identical over 10 bases. The trim removed 1 base at V and 4 bases at J, leaving 0 bases unmatched. Germline V gene sequence: CDR1 SGDLS, CDR2 YYNGEE. The CDR3 is 14 amino acids. CDR3 coding DNA: TGTGCCAGCAGCGTACTAGCGGGAGCAGATACGCAGTATTTT. Protein product: CASSVLAGADTQYF.

The J gene is TRBJ1-2, the V gene TRBV5-1; D possibly corresponds to TRBD1 (6 bases). The germline V gene encodes CDR1 SGHRS and CDR2 YFSETQ. The germline V and J ends were trimmed by 0 bases and 6 bases, with 15 bases remaining between them. The CDR3 is 15 amino acids. This CDR3 is CASSLVAGVFHGYTF. In DNA, the CDR3 is TGCGCCAGCAGCTTGGTTGCAGGGGTATTTCATGGCTACACCTTC.

The chain is built from TRBV28 and TRBJ2-1, with D possibly being TRBD1 (5 bases). The germline V gene encodes CDR1 MDHEN and CDR2 SYDVKM. The germline V and J ends were trimmed by 0 bases and 7 bases, with 7 bases remaining between them. The CDR3 is 13 amino acids. The chain's CDR3 is CASSLWKGNEQFF. CDR3 nucleotides: TGTGCCAGCAGTTTATGGAAGGGGAATGAGCAGTTCTTC.